The 25 T cell receptor beta chains presented below share a single source sample, sequenced in a study of T cell changes during pregnancy in multiple sclerosis. Some clones are missing from TCRdb's copy, which holds only in-frame ones; the method was immunoSEQ multiplex PCR. The sample consists of 25,000 or so clones, 75% to 90% of them appearing once. The starting material was CD4+ T cells from peripheral blood mononuclear cells, obtained in the first trimester of pregnancy. The source is a female donor in good health, enrolled as a control in a pregnancy study.

The chain is built from TRBV7-2 and TRBJ1-5, with D maybe TRBD1 (5 bases). From germline, CDR1 is SGHTA and CDR2 FQGNSA. CDR3 length: 15 residues. V was clipped by 5 bases and J by 7 bases, with 18 bases between them. In DNA form, the CDR3 reads TGTGCCAGCAGCCATAAAGGGCAGGGAAACCAGCCCCAGCATTTT. This gives the protein CASSHKGQGNQPQHF.

The CDR3 DNA follows: TGTGCCAGCAGCTTGGACAAAAAGACCCAGTACTTC. It codes for CASSLDKKTQYF. This rearrangement joins TRBV7-2 to TRBJ2-5, with D possibly being TRBD1 (5 bases). CDR3 length: 12 residues. Trimming left V 3 bases short and J 6 bases short, with 8 bases between. Germline CDR1 is SGHTA and CDR2 is FQGNSA.

V and J are TRBV11-1 and TRBJ1-2; D is ambiguous. CDR1 is SGHAT, CDR2 FQDESV, per germline (reference sequence). The CDR3 covers 14 residues. Between the trimmed V and J ends, which lost 3 bases and 8 bases, there was a span of 16 bases. CDR3 protein: CASSFLTGSEGYTF. The CDR3 nucleotides are TGTGCCAGCAGCTTTTTGACGGGATCTGAGGGCTACACCTTC.

J is TRBJ2-1 and V is TRBV11-1, with TRBD1 matching 9 bases. The CDR3 runs to 14 residues. Germline-derived CDR1 and CDR2 are SGHAT and FQDESV (reference sequence). With 4 bases clipped from V and 7 bases from J, the junction kept 5 bases outside the gene matches. As DNA, the CDR3 is TGTGCCAGCAGCTGGGGGACAGGGCGTAATGAGCAGTTCTTC. This sequence encodes CASSWGTGRNEQFF.

This chain uses TRBV19 with TRBJ1-1; D perhaps matches TRBD1 (5 bases). The CDR3 is made up of 14 amino acids. Germline CDR1 and CDR2: LNHDA and SQIVND (reference sequence). The V end lost 10 bases, the J end lost 1 base, and 16 bases lay between the germline ends. Here the CDR3 DNA reads TGTGCCACAACTGAGACAGTTTCGAACACTGAAGCTTTCTTT. Translation: CATTETVSNTEAFF.

This clone was found once. For the CDR3, the DNA is TGTGCCAGCAGCCCCCAATTAGCGGGGGGTGGTGAGCAGTACTTC. The encoded protein is CASSPQLAGGGEQYF. This rearrangement joins TRBV7-2 to TRBJ2-7; 10 bases are a match to TRBD2. The junction had 11 bases not matched to a gene; V was cut back by 5 bases and J by 7 bases. CDR1 SGHTA and CDR2 FQGNSA come from the germline V gene. This CDR3 region has 15 residues.

The V and J genes are TRBV29-1 and TRBJ2-7, with a tentative D call TRBD1 (5 bases). Germline V gene sequence: CDR1 SQVTM, CDR2 ANQGSEA. The CDR3 has 14 amino acids. The V gene lost 4 bases and the J gene lost 0 bases, with 13 bases spanning the gap. As DNA, the CDR3 is TGCAGCGTTGTCCCCTCGACAGTCTCCTACGAGCAGTACTTC. Amino acid sequence: CSVVPSTVSYEQYF.

CDR3 DNA: TGTGCCAGCAGTTTACGACAGCACTATGGCTACACCTTC. It is translated as CASSLRQHYGYTF. This chain connects TRBV27 to TRBJ1-2, with D perhaps matching TRBD1 (5 bases). Between the trimmed V and J ends, which lost 2 bases and 3 bases, there was a span of 7 bases. The CDR3 covers 13 residues. Germline V gives CDR1 MNHEY, CDR2 SMNVEV (reference sequence).

V is TRBV2 and J is TRBJ2-7; 8 bases map to TRBD1. CDR3 length equals 15 residues. The germline V gene encodes CDR1 SNHLY and CDR2 FYNNEI. V shed 6 bases, J shed 3 bases, and the junction held 10 bases outside the gene matches. CDR3 region: CASRNVDRVGYEQYF. Written as DNA, the CDR3 is TGTGCCAGCAGGAACGTGGACAGGGTCGGCTACGAGCAGTACTTC.

The chain recombines TRBV11-2 with TRBJ2-3; 7 bases align to TRBD1. Germline V lookup: CDR1 SGHAT, CDR2 FQNNGV. Unmatched junction bases numbered 11, after V lost 7 bases and J lost 4 bases. The CDR3 spans 15 residues. The chain's CDR3 is CASTLTGAQADTQYF. Written as DNA, the CDR3 is TGTGCCAGCACCCTAACAGGGGCACAAGCAGATACGCAGTATTTT.

The CDR3 coding sequence is TGTGCCAGCAGTCTTAGTGGCCTAGCGGGAGGGTGGGGCACAGATACGCAGTATTTT. This gives the protein CASSLSGLAGGWGTDTQYF. The chain employs TRBV27 and TRBJ2-3; 12 bases are a match to TRBD2. The CDR3 spans 19 residues. Germline loops: CDR1 MNHEY, CDR2 SMNVEV (reference sequence). V was pared by 5 bases and J by 1 base, with 13 bases of the junction left unmatched.

The CDR3 DNA reads TGTGCCAGCAGCGTCTCCCCCCCGGGTAACGAGCAGTACTTC. Translated, it gives CASSVSPPGNEQYF. This rearrangement joins TRBV5-4 to TRBJ2-7; D remains ambiguous. The CDR3 runs to 14 residues. The V gene's germline CDR1 is SGHNT and CDR2 YYREEE (reference sequence). The V end lost 4 bases, the J end lost 5 bases, and 16 bases lay between the germline ends.

The chain recombines TRBV20-1 with TRBJ1-4; D remains ambiguous. This CDR3 has 11 residues. Trimming took off 3 bases at V and 5 bases at J, with 4 bases between the two ends. Germline V CDR1 and CDR2: DFQATT, SNEGSKA (reference sequence). CDR3 loop: CSASYNEKLFF. CDR3 DNA: TGCAGTGCTAGCTACAATGAAAAACTGTTTTTT.

The chain joins TRBV27 to TRBJ2-3; tentative D call: TRBD2 (5 bases). The germline V gene encodes CDR1 MNHEY and CDR2 SMNVEV (reference sequence). V was trimmed by 2 bases and J by 2 bases, leaving 17 bases between them. The CDR3 is 17 residues long. The CDR3 region is CASSLGVTGRSTDTQYF. The CDR3 coding sequence is TGTGCCAGCAGTTTAGGGGTAACGGGAAGGTCCACAGATACGCAGTATTTT.

The chain carries TRBV9 and TRBJ2-1; 13 nucleotides agree with TRBD2. Looked up from germline, CDR1 is SGDLS and CDR2 is YYNGEE. J was trimmed by 5 bases and V by 0 bases; bases with no gene match: 2. This CDR3 comprises 16 residues. CDR3 region: CASSVGTSGSDNEQFF. CDR3 coding DNA: TGTGCCAGCAGCGTAGGGACTAGCGGGAGTGACAATGAGCAGTTCTTC.

This clone was counted a single time. V is TRBV5-6 and J is TRBJ2-1; D is possibly TRBD2 (6 bases). Germline lookup yields CDR1 SGHDT and CDR2 YYEEEE. Trimming pared 7 bases from V and 3 bases from J, leaving 20 bases between. The CDR3 runs to 16 residues. CDR3 region: CASDRHGGVSYNEQFF. CDR3 nucleotide sequence: TGTGCCAGCGACAGACATGGCGGGGTTAGCTACAATGAGCAGTTCTTC.

The chain is built from TRBV5-4 and TRBJ2-1, with D possibly matching TRBD1 (6 bases). V shed 4 bases and J shed 0 bases, with 17 bases lying between them. Germline V gene data show CDR1 as SGHNT and CDR2 as YYREEE (reference sequence). This CDR3 has 17 residues. CDR3 coding DNA: TGTGCCAGCAGCCCTTCGGCAGGACAGAGCTCCTACAATGAGCAGTTCTTC. It codes for CASSPSAGQSSYNEQFF.

This chain links TRBV19 with TRBJ2-2; 9 bases line up with TRBD1. Germline loops: CDR1 LNHDA, CDR2 SQIVND (reference sequence). V lost 3 bases to trimming and J lost 5 bases; unmatched junction nucleotides: 1. This CDR3 contains 14 residues. This chain's CDR3 is CASSMGTGTGELFF. Here the CDR3 DNA reads TGTGCCAGTAGTATGGGGACAGGGACCGGGGAGCTGTTTTTT.

The chain uses TRBV19 and TRBJ2-3; a weak D match, TRBD2 (7 bases). Trimming pared 4 bases from V and 3 bases from J, leaving 17 bases between. The CDR3 sequence is 16 residues long. Germline CDR1 is LNHDA and CDR2 is SQIVND (reference sequence). CDR3 amino acids: CASSTRGGRQTDTQYF. As DNA, the CDR3 is TGTGCCAGTAGTACGAGGGGGGGTCGCCAAACAGATACGCAGTATTTT.

This chain connects TRBV27 to TRBJ1-5; D possibly corresponds to TRBD1 (5 bases). Trimming shortened V by 2 bases and J by 4 bases, and 9 bases separated the two germline ends. Per the germline V gene, CDR1 is MNHEY and CDR2 is SMNVEV (reference sequence). The CDR3 loop spans 14 amino acids. This chain's CDR3 is CASSLLQGNQPQHF. CDR3 bases: TGTGCCAGCAGTTTACTCCAGGGAAATCAGCCCCAGCATTTT.

This clone is a singleton in its sample. CDR3 residues: CASSFDAGEAFF. CDR3 sequence (DNA): TGTGCCAGCAGCTTTGATGCAGGTGAAGCTTTCTTT. The gene calls are TRBV7-3 and TRBJ1-1; D is undetermined. The germline gives CDR1 SGHTA, CDR2 FQGTGA. V lost 3 bases, J lost 7 bases, and 9 bases lay in between. This CDR3 region has 12 residues.

The rearrangement links TRBV4-2 to TRBJ1-2; D is unresolved. The CDR3 consists of 16 residues. Germline CDR1 is LGHNA and CDR2 is YNFKEQ. Trimming left V 4 bases short and J 2 bases short, with 17 bases between. CDR3 sequence reads: CASSRGPMGLNYGYTF. As DNA, the CDR3 is TGTGCCAGCAGCCGTGGGCCAATGGGTCTCAACTATGGCTACACCTTC.

J is TRBJ1-2 and V is TRBV28, with D hard to call. Trimming cost V 4 bases and J 8 bases, with 17 bases left between them. CDR3 length: 14 amino acids. Looked up from germline, CDR1 is MDHEN and CDR2 is SYDVKM. The CDR3 sequence: CASSSAGSWNGYTF. CDR3 in DNA: TGTGCCAGCAGTTCGGCAGGATCGTGGAACGGCTACACCTTC.

The J gene is TRBJ1-5, the V gene TRBV28; TRBD1 matches at 7 bases. Germline assignment: CDR1 MDHEN and CDR2 SYDVKM. This CDR3 is built from 15 residues. Trimming at V came to 2 bases and at J to 4 bases, leaving 5 bases not matched to a gene. The CDR3 protein is CASSLPTGRNQPQHF. CDR3 DNA sequence: TGTGCCAGCAGTTTACCGACAGGGAGAAATCAGCCCCAGCATTTT.

The chain carries TRBV29-1 and TRBJ2-1, with TRBD1 as a possible D gene (5 bases). The ends were cut back, 4 bases at V and 10 bases at J, with 8 bases in the middle. CDR1 SQVTM and CDR2 ANQGSEA come from the germline V gene. CDR3 size: 10 residues. CDR3 nucleotide sequence: TGCAGCGTTGTCAACAGGGAGCAGTTCTTC. It is translated as CSVVNREQFF.